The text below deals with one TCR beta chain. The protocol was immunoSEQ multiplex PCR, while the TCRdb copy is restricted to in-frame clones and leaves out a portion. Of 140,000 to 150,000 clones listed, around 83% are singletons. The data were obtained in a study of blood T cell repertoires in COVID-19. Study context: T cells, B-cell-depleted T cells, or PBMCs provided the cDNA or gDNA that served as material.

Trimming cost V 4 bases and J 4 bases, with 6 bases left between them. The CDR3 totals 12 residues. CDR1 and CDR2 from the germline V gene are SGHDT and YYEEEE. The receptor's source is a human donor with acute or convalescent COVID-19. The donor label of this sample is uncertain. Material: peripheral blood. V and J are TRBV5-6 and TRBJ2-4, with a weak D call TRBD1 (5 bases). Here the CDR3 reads CASSNRKNIQYF. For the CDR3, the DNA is TGTGCCAGCAGCAACAGGAAAAACATTCAGTACTTC.